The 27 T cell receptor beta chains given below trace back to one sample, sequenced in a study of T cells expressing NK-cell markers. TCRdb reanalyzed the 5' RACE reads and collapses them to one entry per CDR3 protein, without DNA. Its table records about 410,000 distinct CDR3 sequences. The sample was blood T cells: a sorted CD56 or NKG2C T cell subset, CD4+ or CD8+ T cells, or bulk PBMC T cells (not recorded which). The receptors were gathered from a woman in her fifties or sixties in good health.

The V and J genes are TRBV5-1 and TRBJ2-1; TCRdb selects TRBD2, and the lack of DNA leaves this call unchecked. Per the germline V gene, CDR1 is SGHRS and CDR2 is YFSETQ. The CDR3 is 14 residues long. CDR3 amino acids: CASSSLGLEGEQFF.

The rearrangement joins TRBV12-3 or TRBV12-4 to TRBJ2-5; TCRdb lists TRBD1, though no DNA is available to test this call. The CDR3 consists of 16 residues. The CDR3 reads CASTPSRGREQETQYF.

CDR3 amino acids: CAISESVSNTGELFF. The V gene is TRBV10-3, the J gene TRBJ2-2. CDR3 length: 15 residues. Germline values: CDR1 ENHRY, CDR2 SYGVKD.

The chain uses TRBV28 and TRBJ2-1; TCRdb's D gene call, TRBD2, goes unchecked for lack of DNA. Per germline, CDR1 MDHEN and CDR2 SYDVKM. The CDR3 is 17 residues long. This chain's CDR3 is CASSARTSGSSYNEQFF.

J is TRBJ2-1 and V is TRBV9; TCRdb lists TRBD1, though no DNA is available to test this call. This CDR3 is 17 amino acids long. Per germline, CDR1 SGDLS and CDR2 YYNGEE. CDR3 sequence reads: CASSVAAGGTLTDEQFF.

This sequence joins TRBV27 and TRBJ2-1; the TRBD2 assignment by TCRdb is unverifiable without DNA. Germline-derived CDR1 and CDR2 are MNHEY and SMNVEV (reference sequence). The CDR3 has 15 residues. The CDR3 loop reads CAVAERLAGGGEQFF.

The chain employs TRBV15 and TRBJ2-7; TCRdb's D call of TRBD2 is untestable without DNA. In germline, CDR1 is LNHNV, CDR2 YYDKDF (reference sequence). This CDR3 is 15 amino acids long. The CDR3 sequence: CATSRGQPEAYEQYF.

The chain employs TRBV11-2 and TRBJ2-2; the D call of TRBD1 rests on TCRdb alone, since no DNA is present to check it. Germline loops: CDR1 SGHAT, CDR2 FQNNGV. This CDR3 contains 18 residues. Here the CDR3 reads CASSLVPAGPIDTGELFF.

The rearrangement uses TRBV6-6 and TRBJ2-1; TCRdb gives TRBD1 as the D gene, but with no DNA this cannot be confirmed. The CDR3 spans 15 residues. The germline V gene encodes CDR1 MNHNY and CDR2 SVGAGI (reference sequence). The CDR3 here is CASVERDRGNNEQFF.

CDR3 amino acids: CSARDWAGGSRNEQFF. The chain links TRBV20-1 to TRBJ2-1; the D call from TCRdb, TRBD2, cannot be confirmed without DNA. Germline V gene data show CDR1 as DFQATT and CDR2 as SNEGSKA (reference sequence). The CDR3 runs to 16 residues.

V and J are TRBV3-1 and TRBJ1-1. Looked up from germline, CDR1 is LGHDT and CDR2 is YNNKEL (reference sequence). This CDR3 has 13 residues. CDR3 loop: CASSQDVDSEAFF.

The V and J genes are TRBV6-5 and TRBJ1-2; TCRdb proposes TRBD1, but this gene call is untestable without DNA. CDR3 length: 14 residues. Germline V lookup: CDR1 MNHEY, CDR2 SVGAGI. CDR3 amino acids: CASRIPGQAYGYTF.

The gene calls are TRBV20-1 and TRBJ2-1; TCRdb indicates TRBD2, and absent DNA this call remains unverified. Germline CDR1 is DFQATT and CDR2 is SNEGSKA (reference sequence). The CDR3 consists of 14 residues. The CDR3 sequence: CSADQTSGKGEQFF.

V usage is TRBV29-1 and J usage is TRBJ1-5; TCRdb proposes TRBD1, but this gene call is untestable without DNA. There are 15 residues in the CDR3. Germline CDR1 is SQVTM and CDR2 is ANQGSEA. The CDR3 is CSVSKTGDSNQPQHF.

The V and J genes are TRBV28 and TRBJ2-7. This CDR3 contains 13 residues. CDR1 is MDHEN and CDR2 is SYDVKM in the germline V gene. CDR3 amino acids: CASRSVAAYEQYF.

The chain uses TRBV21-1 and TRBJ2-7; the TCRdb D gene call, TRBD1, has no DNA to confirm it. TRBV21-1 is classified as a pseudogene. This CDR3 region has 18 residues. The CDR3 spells CASSILKWERGPTYEQYF.

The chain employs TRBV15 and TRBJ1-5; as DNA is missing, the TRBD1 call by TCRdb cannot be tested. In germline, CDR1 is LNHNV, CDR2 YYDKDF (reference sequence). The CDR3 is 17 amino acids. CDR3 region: CATSRGNTGDYNQPQHF.

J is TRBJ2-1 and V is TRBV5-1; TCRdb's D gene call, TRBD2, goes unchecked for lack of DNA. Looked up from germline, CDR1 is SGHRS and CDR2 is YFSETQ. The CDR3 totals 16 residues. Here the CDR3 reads CASRSRRLAGYNEQFF.

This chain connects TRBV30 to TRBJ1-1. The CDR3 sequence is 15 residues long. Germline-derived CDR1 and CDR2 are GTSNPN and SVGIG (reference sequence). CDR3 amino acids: CAWISGLGMNTEAFF.

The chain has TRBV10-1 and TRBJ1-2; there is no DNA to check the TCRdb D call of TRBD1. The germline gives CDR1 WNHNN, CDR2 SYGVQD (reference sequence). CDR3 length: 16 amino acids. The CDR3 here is CASSYSRDSLHYGYTF.

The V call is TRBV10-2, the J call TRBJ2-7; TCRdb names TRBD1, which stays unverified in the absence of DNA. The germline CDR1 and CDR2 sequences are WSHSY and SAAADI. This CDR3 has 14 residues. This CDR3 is CASSDAGAGLEQYF.

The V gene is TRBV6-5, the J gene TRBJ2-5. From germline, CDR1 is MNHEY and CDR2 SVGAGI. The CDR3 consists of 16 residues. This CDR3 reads CASSYRHGRTQETQYF.

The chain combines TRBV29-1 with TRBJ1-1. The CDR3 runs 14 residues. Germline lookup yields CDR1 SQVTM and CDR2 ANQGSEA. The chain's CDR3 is CSVVGRLRITEAFF.

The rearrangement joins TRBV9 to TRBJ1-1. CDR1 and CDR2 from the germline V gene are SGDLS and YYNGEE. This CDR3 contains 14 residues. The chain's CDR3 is CASSVAQGLGPAFF.

The CDR3 here is CASGGSAQPFGNEQFF. The rearrangement uses TRBV6-5 and TRBJ2-1; TCRdb returns TRBD2, unconfirmable since there is no DNA. The CDR3 sequence is 16 residues long. Germline V gene lookup returns CDR1 MNHEY and CDR2 SVGAGI.

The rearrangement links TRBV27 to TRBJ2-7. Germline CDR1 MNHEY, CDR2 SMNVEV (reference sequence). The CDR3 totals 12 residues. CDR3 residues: CASSSNFYEQYF.

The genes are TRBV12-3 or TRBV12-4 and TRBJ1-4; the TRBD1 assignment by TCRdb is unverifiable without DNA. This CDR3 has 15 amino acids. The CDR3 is CASRPRGQGEPKLFF.